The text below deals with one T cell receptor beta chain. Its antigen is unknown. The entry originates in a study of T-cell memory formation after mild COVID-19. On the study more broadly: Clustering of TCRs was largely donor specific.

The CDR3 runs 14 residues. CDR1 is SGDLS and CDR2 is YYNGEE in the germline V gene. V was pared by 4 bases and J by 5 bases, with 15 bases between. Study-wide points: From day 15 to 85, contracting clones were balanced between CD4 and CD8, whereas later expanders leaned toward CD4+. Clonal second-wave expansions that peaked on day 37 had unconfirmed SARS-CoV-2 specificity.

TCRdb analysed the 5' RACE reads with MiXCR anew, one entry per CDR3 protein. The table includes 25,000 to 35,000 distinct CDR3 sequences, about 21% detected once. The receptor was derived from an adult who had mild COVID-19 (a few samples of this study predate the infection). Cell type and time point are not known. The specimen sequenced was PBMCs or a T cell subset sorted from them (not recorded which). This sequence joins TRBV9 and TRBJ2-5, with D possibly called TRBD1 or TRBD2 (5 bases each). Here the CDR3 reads CASSLTPGGETQYF. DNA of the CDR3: TGTGCCAGCAGCTTAACGCCTGGGGGTGAGACCCAGTACTTC.